One T cell receptor beta chain is described in this entry. Its ends do not fully match the called genes, so a read error is possible. This record belongs to a study of blood T cells in healthy people across ages. CDR1 is SQVTM and CDR2 is ANQGSEA in the germline V gene. The CDR3 is 12 amino acids. Next came a second PCR, run for about 7 to 12 cycles, which used a sample-barcoded 5' primer along with a J-beta primer mix. TCRdb reprocessed the 5' RACE reads via MiXCR and lists one record per CDR3 protein. The repertoire holds almost 800,000 distinct CDR3 sequences, about three fifths seen once, with roughly 20% in the top ten.

The sample was blood. This clonotype was obtained from a man under 40 in good health. The chain has TRBV29-1 and TRBJ1-2; a weak D match, TRBD1 (6 bases). CDR3 region: CRVVVGGLGYTF. The DNA of the CDR3 is TGCAGGGTTGTCGTGGGGGGCCTGGGCTACACCTTC.